Below, 10 T cell receptor beta chains from the same sample are listed, as sequenced in a study of early stage breast cancer tumors. Assay used: immunoSEQ multiplex PCR; TCRdb lists only in-frame clones, some missing. The sample consists of around 30,000 clones, under 75% of them appearing once. The source material was blood. The source is a person between 50 and 60 years old with breast cancer.

The genes are TRBV9 and TRBJ2-1; TRBD2 matches at 7 bases. The CDR3 contains 14 residues. V was pared by 1 base and J by 7 bases, with 5 bases of the junction left unmatched. Germline loops: CDR1 SGDLS, CDR2 YYNGEE. The CDR3 reads CASSVWEGGNEQFF. Here the CDR3 DNA reads TGTGCCAGCAGCGTATGGGAGGGCGGTAATGAGCAGTTCTTC.

This clone came up a few times. The V call is TRBV11-3, the J call TRBJ2-2, with D maybe TRBD2 (5 bases). The CDR3 is made up of 14 amino acids. V was pared by 4 bases and J by 3 bases, with 9 bases between. The germline V gene has CDR1 SGHNT and CDR2 YENEEA. CDR3 residues: CASSSTGDTGELFF. Here the CDR3 DNA reads TGTGCCAGCAGCTCAACCGGGGACACCGGGGAGCTGTTTTTT. The entire variable domain, with the rest obtained from reference TRBV11-3 and TRBJ2-2, is as follows: EAGVVQSPRYKIIEKKQPVAFWCNPISGHNTLYWYLQNLGQGPELLIRYENEEAVDDSQLPKDRFSAERLKGVDSTLKIQPAELGDSAVYLCASSSTGDTGELFFGEGSRLTVL.

This sequence joins TRBV11-3 and TRBJ2-1; D might be TRBD1 (6 bases). Germline CDR1 SGHNT, CDR2 YENEEA. The CDR3 has 15 residues. V was pared by 5 bases and J by 4 bases, with 15 bases between. The CDR3 DNA reads TGTGCCAGCAGCCTACAGGGTTCCCCTTACAATGAGCAGTTCTTC. It specifies CASSLQGSPYNEQFF. Looking up the rest from reference TRBV11-3 and TRBJ2-1 gives the full variable domain: EAGVVQSPRYKIIEKKQPVAFWCNPISGHNTLYWYLQNLGQGPELLIRYENEEAVDDSQLPKDRFSAERLKGVDSTLKIQPAELGDSAVYLCASSLQGSPYNEQFFGPGTRLTVL.

The chain has TRBV6-5 and TRBJ2-5; perhaps TRBD2 as D (6 bases). Looked up from germline, CDR1 is MNHEY and CDR2 is SVGAGI. This CDR3 has 15 residues. V shed 6 bases and J shed 7 bases, with 21 bases lying between them. Here the CDR3 reads CASSRLGTPTGTQYF. The CDR3 DNA follows: TGTGCCAGCAGCCGGTTGGGGACTCCAACGGGGACCCAGTACTTC.

This rearrangement joins TRBV28 to TRBJ2-3, with D perhaps matching TRBD1 (6 bases). The CDR3 loop spans 15 amino acids. CDR1 and CDR2 from the germline V gene are MDHEN and SYDVKM. Deletions cut 2 bases from V and 6 bases from J, with 15 bases between. CDR3 region: CASSLVGQSMDTQYF. Written as DNA, the CDR3 is TGTGCCAGCAGTTTAGTCGGACAGTCGATGGATACGCAGTATTTT. Filled out from reference TRBV28 and TRBJ2-3, the complete variable domain reads DVKVTQSSRYLVKRTGEKVFLECVQDMDHENMFWYRQDPGLGLRLIYFSYDVKMKEKGDIPEGYSVSREKKERFSLILESASTNQTSMYLCASSLVGQSMDTQYFGPGTRLTVL.

The rearrangement uses TRBV28 and TRBJ2-7, with 11 bases matching TRBD2. The length of the CDR3 is 14 residues. The germline V gene has CDR1 MDHEN and CDR2 SYDVKM. The trim removed 5 bases at V and 5 bases at J, leaving 5 bases unmatched. As DNA, the CDR3 is TGTGCCAGCAGTATAGCGGGAGGGCCCCACGAGCAGTACTTC. The encoded protein is CASSIAGGPHEQYF.

V gene TRBV4-2 combines with J gene TRBJ1-2; 7 bases agree with TRBD1. The CDR3 extends over 17 amino acids. From germline, CDR1 is LGHNA and CDR2 YNFKEQ. After removal of 0 bases from V and 5 bases from J, the junction contained 12 bases not matched to a gene. DNA of the CDR3: TGTGCCAGCAGCCAAGATGCAGGGGGGGGACCCTATTATGGCTACACCTTC. Translating it yields CASSQDAGGGPYYGYTF.

In this sample, this clone turned up a few times. The chain is built from TRBV5-4 and TRBJ1-2; D gene uncertain. V shed 0 bases and J shed 6 bases, with 9 bases lying between them. Germline loops: CDR1 SGHNT, CDR2 YYREEE (reference sequence). This CDR3 is built from 13 residues. The CDR3 protein is CASSLEEGDGYTF. CDR3 nucleotide sequence: TGTGCCAGCAGCTTGGAGGAAGGAGATGGCTACACCTTC.

This clone was picked up a small number of times. The chain joins TRBV6-1 to TRBJ1-5; no definite D call. CDR1 MNHNS and CDR2 SASEGT come from the germline V gene. CDR3 size: 14 residues. V was pared by 7 bases and J by 2 bases, with 12 bases between. CDR3 protein: CASNQELGNQPQHF. Written as DNA, the CDR3 is TGTGCCAGCAATCAAGAGTTGGGCAATCAGCCCCAGCATTTT.

This clone was recorded once. This chain uses TRBV9 with TRBJ1-2, with no clear D. V lost 0 bases to trimming and J lost 1 base, with 10 bases between them. CDR3 length: 15 residues. CDR1 is SGDLS and CDR2 is YYNGEE in the germline V gene. CDR3 residues: CASSVEEAINYGYTF. CDR3 sequence (DNA): TGTGCCAGCAGCGTAGAAGAGGCGATTAACTATGGCTACACCTTC. Combining the CDR3 with reference TRBV9 and TRBJ1-2 gives the whole variable domain DSGVTQTPKHLITATGQRVTLRCSPRSGDLSVYWYQQSLDQGLQFLIQYYNGEERAKGNILERFSAQQFPDLHSELNLSSLELGDSALYFCASSVEEAINYGYTFGSGTRLTVV.